This section outlines one TCR beta chain sequence together with its context. The specificity of this receptor is unknown. It has no much larger one-base neighbor in the sample; base qualities were not kept. At the junction V is shortened by 8 bases and J by 0 bases, with 14 bases in between. The cysteine opens and the phenylalanine closes a CDR3 of 14 amino acids. Only CDR3 DNA remains: 42 bases, in frame from the first base. The germline V gene supplies CDR1 SQVTM and CDR2 ANQGSEA. TCRbeta CDR3 regions were amplified from genomic DNA using the immunoSEQ Assay, a bias-controlled multiplex PCR. On the authors' methods: The number of nucleated cells in each sample was estimated by amplification of reference gene primers within the assay. To quantify the absolute abundance of each unique TCRbeta CDR3 rearrangement, sequence reads were collapsed and filtered. For each sample, productive Simpson clonality was calculated as the square root of Simpson's diversity index across productive rearrangements. TCRdb stores this immuneACCESS table with in-frame sequences only. Part of the clones is absent; in the studies checked, under half of the shortfall reflects unresolved V genes, and no reason is known for the rest. The D gene and trimming were derived from the DNA, and the V and J assignments and clone size from that table. The sample includes around 250,000 clones, with roughly 85% observed a single time. 4% to 6% of the sample is in the top ten clones.

This entry is derived from a study of blood T cell repertoires in COVID-19 (dated by TCRdb to 2018 to 2021). For the wider study: Collaborator samples came from the United States, Italy and Spain and covered acute and convalescent phases of COVID-19. The repertoires were made available in a free public database intended to serve as a resource for research on the immune response to SARS-CoV-2. The dataset comprised deeply sampled blood TCRbeta repertoires from subjects exposed to, actively infected with, or recovered from COVID-19. Where available, HLA class I and class II types were obtained from metadata supplied by the sample provider rather than from assay-based typing. The prospective study material was composed of cDNA or gDNA derived from T cells, B-cell-depleted T cells, or PBMCs. Nearly every sample came with metadata listing a de-identified subject ID, COVID-19 status, age in years and sex. Samples came from the ongoing ImmuneRACE study (first 160 participants) plus 1,254 subjects from 6 global collaborators. Here is what the overall study found, with its caveats: Clinical and demographic metadata were provided uncurated, with the amount varying by source and participant.

Whole blood was collected in K2EDTA tubes by collaborating institutions according to the institutions' own protocols. For TCRbeta analysis, collaborators shipped samples in one of three forms: frozen whole blood, isolated PBMCs, or DNA extracted from either of those sample types. The source of this sequence is a man aged 45-60 years with active or convalescent COVID-19. The rearranged segments are TRBV29-1 and TRBJ2-1, and possibly TRBD1, on 7 matching bases. Sample: peripheral blood. The sequenced DNA: TGCAGCCATCAGGGGGGTAGCTCCTACAATGAGCAGTTCTTC. The resulting protein is CSHQGGSSYNEQFF.